This T cell receptor (beta chain) came from a study of OX40 agonist ivuxolimab in advanced cancers. The study in broad terms: Ivuxolimab, which targeted the costimulatory receptor OX40 (CD134), was an agonistic, fully human IgG2 monoclonal antibody. Three dose-escalation patients achieved partial responses, one with hepatocellular carcinoma and two with cutaneous melanoma. Peripheral TCRbeta sequencing aimed to test whether ivuxolimab altered TCR sequence diversity and caused clonal T-cell expansion. Patients were allowed to have had prior anti-PD-1, anti-PD-L1 or anti-CTLA-4 therapy, and around 40% of the dose-escalation patients had previously received checkpoint inhibitors. In the dose-escalation cohort, approximately 83% of patients were male, and the mean age was 60 years with a range of roughly 23 to 79. Intravenous ivuxolimab was administered to patients every 2 weeks at six dose levels: 0.01, 0.1, 0.3, 1.5, 3 and 10 mg/kg. The paper describes the monotherapy dose-escalation part (N of about 47 patients) of the phase I trial of ivuxolimab. Of the roughly 50 dose-escalation patients, hepatocellular carcinoma was present in roughly 19, melanoma in around 15, renal cell carcinoma in 9 and head and neck cancer in 9. What the authors observed across the whole study: After ivuxolimab, more expanded clones were found on average in CD8+ T cells than in CD4+ T cells. Which antigens the clonally expanded peripheral T cells were specific for was not determined. In the 0.1-3.0 mg/kg groups, partial responders were among the patients with the lowest normalized peripheral clonal expansion, particularly in CD8+ T cells. Low levels of normalized T-cell clonal expansion were also shown by some nonresponding patients. At doses of 0.1 to 3.0 mg/kg, clonal expansion of both CD4+ and CD8+ T cells in blood was seen between baseline and week 6.

Looking up the germline V gene (reference sequence) yields CDR1 GTSNPN and CDR2 SVGIG. The CDR3 contains 14 residues, cysteine and phenylalanine counted. Only the CDR3 portion is preserved as DNA: 42 bases, with reading frame beginning at the first base. The trim is 6 bases for V and 4 bases for J, with a gap of 16 bases between the germline ends. Of note for this clone: Its antigen is not yet known. Base-call qualities are not available, and no considerably larger clone is one nucleotide away.

Genomic DNA was isolated from the sorted cells so that the TCRbeta CDR3 region could be sequenced. TCRbeta CDR3 regions were sequenced using the immunoSEQ Assay. In its TCRdb copy, this immuneACCESS table keeps in-frame sequences only and misses some clones. Where compared with another copy, unresolved V genes explain less than half of these, and the others have no known cause. For this sample there are just under 65,000 clones; roughly 81% appear just once. The ten biggest clones cover about 9.1% of the sample. Patients with a history of autoimmune disease or receiving systemic immunosuppression were excluded from the trial. In every dose cohort, peripheral blood was drawn for TCR sequencing at baseline, cycle 4 day 1, and cycle 7 day 1. The samples were drawn from a first-in-human, open-label, multicenter phase I dose-escalation trial of ivuxolimab. Adults with locally advanced or metastatic head and neck squamous cell, hepatocellular, melanoma or renal cell carcinoma were enrolled in the trial. Before TCR sequencing, CD4+ and CD8+ T cells were separately sorted from peripheral blood.

Sequencing used CD4+ or CD8+ T cells sorted from blood, obtained in a trial of the OX40 agonist ivuxolimab. The sequence derives from an adult with an advanced solid tumor such as melanoma, head and neck, liver or kidney cancer. This chain joins TRBV30 to TRBJ1-3; the D gene cannot be resolved reliably. The nucleotide sequence reads TGTGCCTGCCCAGCCGACGGAAGAGGAAACACCATATATTTT. It encodes CACPADGRGNTIYF.